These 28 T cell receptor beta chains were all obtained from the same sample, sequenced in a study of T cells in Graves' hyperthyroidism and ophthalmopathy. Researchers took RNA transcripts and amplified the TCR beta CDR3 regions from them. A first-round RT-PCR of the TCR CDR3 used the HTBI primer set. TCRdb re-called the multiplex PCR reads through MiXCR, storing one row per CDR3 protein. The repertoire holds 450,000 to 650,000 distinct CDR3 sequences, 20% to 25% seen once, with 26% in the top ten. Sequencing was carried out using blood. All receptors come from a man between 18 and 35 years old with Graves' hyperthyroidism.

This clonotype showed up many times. CDR3 DNA: TGTGCCAGCAGTTTATTGGGACAGGGCTACGAGCAGTACTTC. Its translation: CASSLLGQGYEQYF. The chain combines TRBV27 with TRBJ2-7, with 9 bases that match TRBD1. The trim removed 1 base at V and 3 bases at J, leaving 1 base unmatched. The CDR3 covers 14 residues. The germline V gene encodes CDR1 MNHEY and CDR2 SMNVEV (reference sequence).

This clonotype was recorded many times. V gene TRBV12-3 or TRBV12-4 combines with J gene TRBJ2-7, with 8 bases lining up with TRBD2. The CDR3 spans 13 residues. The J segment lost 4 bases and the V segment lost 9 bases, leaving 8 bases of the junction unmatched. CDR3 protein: CASSSGGGYEQYF. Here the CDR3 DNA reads TGTGCCAGTTCAAGCGGGGGTGGTTACGAGCAGTACTTC.

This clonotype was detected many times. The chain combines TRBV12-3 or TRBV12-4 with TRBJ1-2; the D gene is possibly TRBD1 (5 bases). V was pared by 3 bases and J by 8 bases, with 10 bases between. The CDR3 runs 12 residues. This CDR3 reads CASSFSGNGYTF. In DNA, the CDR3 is TGTGCCAGCAGTTTTTCAGGGAACGGCTACACCTTC.

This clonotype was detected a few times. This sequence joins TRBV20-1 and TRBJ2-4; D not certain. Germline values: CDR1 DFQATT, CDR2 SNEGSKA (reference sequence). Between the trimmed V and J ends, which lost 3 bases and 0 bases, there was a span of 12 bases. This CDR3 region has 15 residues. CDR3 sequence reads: CSARPTSLAKNIQYF. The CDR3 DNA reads TGCAGTGCTAGGCCGACTTCTCTAGCCAAAAACATTCAGTACTTC.

In DNA, the CDR3 is TGTGCCAGCAGTCCCATTCGGTCATCCGGGGCCAACGTCCTGACTTTC. Translated: CASSPIRSSGANVLTF. The chain combines TRBV28 with TRBJ2-6; D unresolved. The CDR3 totals 16 residues. Germline V lookup: CDR1 MDHEN, CDR2 SYDVKM. Deletions cut 5 bases from V and 4 bases from J, with 15 bases between.

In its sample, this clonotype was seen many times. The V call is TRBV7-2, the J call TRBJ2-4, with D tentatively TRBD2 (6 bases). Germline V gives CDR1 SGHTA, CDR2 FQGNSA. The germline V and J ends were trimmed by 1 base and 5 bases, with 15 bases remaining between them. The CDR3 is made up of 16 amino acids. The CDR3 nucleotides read TGTGCCAGCAGCTTAGGCGCAGGAGGGTGGGAAAACATTCAGTACTTC. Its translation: CASSLGAGGWENIQYF.

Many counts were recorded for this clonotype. This CDR3 reads CASSRYGGQSYEQYF. Written as DNA, the CDR3 is TGTGCCAGCAGTCGCTACGGGGGGCAGTCCTACGAGCAGTACTTC. The V and J genes are TRBV25-1 and TRBJ2-7; D is possibly TRBD2 (7 bases). Looked up from germline, CDR1 is MGHDK and CDR2 is SYGVNS. The V end lost 5 bases, the J end lost 1 base, and 15 bases lay between the germline ends. This CDR3 is 15 amino acids long.

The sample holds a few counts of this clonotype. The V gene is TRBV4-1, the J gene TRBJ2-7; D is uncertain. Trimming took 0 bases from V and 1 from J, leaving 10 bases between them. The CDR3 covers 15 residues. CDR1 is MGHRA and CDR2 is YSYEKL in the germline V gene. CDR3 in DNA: TGCGCCAGCAGCCAAGATCTTGGCAAATCCTACGAGCAGTACTTC. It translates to CASSQDLGKSYEQYF.

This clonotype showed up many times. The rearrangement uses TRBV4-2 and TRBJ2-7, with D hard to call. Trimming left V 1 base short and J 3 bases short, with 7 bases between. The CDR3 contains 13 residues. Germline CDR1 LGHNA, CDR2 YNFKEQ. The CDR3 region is CASSQGTFYEQYF. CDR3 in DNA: TGTGCCAGCAGCCAAGGGACCTTCTACGAGCAGTACTTC.

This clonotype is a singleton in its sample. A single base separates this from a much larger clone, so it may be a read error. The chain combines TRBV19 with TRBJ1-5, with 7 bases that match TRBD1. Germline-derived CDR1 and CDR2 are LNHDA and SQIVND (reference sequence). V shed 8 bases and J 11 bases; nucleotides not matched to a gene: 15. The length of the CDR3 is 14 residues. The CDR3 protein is CASSRDRLSRAQHF. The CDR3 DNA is TGTGCCAGTTCCCGGGACAGACTCTCTAGGGCCCAGCATTTT.

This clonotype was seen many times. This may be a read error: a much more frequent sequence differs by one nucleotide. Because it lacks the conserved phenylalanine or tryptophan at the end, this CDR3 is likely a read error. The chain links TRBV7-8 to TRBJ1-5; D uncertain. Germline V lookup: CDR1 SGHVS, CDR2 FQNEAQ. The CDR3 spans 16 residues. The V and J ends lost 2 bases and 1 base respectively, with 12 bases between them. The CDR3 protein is CASSLIPAGSNQPQHL. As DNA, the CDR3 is TGTGCCAGCAGCTTAATCCCCGCCGGGAGCAATCAGCCCCAGCATCTT.

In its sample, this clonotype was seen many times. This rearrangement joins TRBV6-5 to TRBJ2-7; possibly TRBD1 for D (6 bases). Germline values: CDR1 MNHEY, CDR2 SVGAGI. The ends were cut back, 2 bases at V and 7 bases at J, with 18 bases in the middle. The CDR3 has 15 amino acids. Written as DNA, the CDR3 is TGTGCCAGCAGTTACGGGGGCGCTTTGGGTTCGGAGCAGTACTTC. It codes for CASSYGGALGSEQYF.

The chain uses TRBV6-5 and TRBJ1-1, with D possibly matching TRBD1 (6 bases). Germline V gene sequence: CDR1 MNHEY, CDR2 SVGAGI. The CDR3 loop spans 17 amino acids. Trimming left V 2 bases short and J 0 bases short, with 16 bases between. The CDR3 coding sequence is TGTGCCAGCAGTTACCACGGGGGGGCAGGCATGAACACTGAAGCTTTCTTT. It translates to CASSYHGGAGMNTEAFF.

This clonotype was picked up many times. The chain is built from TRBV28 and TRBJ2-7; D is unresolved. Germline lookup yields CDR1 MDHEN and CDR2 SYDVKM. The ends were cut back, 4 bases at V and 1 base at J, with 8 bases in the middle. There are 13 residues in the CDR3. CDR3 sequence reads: CASSSTDSYEQYF. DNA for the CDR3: TGTGCCAGCAGTTCGACGGATTCCTACGAGCAGTACTTC.

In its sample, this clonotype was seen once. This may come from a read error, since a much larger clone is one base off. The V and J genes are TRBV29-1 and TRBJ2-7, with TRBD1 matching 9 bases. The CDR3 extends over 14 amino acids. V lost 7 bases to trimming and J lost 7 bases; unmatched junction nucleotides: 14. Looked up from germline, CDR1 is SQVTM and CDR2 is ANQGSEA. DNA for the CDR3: TGCAGCGCCCGACTTCTGACAGGGGGAGTTGAGCAGTACGTC. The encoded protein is CSARLLTGGVEQYV.

Written as DNA, the CDR3 is TGTGCCAGCAGTTACAAGGTCCGACAGGGGCCCGGGGAGCTGTTTTTT. The encoded protein is CASSYKVRQGPGELFF. The rearrangement joins TRBV6-5 to TRBJ2-2, with 8 bases lining up with TRBD1. V trimming: 2 bases; J trimming: 6 bases; junction bases outside the gene matches: 8. Germline values: CDR1 MNHEY, CDR2 SVGAGI. The CDR3 spans 16 residues.

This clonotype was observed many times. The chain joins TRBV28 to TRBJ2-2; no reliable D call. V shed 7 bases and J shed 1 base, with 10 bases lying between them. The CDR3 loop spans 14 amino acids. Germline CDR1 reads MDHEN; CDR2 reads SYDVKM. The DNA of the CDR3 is TGTGCCAGCACTGAGACAATGAACACCGGGGAGCTGTTTTTT. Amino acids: CASTETMNTGELFF.

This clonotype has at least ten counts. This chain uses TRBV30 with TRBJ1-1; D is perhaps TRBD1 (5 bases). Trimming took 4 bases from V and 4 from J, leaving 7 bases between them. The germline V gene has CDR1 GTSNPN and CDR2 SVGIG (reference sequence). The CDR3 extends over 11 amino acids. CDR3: CAWTDSTEAFF. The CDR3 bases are TGTGCCTGGACCGACAGCACTGAAGCTTTCTTT.

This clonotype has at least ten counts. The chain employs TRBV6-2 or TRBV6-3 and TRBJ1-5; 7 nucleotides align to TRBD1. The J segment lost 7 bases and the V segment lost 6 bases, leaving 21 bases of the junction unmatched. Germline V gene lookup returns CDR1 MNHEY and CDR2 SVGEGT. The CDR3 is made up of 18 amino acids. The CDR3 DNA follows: TGTGCCAGCAGCAATCCCCCCCGGACAGGTGGGTCGCAACAGCCCCAGCATTTT. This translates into CASSNPPRTGGSQQPQHF.

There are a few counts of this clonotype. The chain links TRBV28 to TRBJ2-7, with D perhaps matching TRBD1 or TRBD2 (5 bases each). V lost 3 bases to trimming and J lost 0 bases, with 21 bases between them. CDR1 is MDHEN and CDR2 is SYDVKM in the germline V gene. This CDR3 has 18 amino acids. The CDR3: CASSFRWGSRPTSYEQYF. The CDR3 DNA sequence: TGTGCCAGCAGTTTCCGATGGGGGTCCCGGCCAACCTCCTACGAGCAGTACTTC.

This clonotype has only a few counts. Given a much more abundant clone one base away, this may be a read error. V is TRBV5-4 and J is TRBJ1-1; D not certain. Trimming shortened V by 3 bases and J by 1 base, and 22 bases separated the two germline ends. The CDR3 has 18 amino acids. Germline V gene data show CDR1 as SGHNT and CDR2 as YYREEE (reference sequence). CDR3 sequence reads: CASSYPADPAITNTEAFF. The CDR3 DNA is TGTGCCAGCAGCTACCCTGCGGATCCGGCGATCACGAACACTGAAGCTTTCTTT.

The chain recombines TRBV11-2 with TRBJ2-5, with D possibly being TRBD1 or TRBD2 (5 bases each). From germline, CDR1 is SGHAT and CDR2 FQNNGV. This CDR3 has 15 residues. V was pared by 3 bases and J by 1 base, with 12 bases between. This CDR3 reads CASSFRGRRQETQYF. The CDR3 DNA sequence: TGTGCCAGCAGCTTCCGGGGACGGCGCCAAGAGACCCAGTACTTC.

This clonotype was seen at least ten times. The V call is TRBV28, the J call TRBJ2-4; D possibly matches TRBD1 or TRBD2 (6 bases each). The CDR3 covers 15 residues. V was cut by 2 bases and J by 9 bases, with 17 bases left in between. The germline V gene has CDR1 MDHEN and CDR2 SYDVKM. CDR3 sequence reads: CASSLQGTGVGIQYF. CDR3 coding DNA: TGTGCCAGCAGTTTACAGGGGACGGGAGTAGGCATTCAGTACTTC.

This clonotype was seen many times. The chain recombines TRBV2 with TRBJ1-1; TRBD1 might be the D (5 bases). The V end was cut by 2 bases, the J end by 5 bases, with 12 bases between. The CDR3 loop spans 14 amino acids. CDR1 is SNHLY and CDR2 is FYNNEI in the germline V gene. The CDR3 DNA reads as TGTGCCAGCAGTGAATGGCAGGGAGGAACTGAAGCTTTCTTT. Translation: CASSEWQGGTEAFF. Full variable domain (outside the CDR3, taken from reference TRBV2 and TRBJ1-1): EPEVTQTPSHQVTQMGQEVILRCVPISNHLYFYWYRQILGQKVEFLVSFYNNEISEKSEIFDDQFSVERPDGSNFTLKIRSTKLEDSAMYFCASSEWQGGTEAFFGQGTRLTVV.

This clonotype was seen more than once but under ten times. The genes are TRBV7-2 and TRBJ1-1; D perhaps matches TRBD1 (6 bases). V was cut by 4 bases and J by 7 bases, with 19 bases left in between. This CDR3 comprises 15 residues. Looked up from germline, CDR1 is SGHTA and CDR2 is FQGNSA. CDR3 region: CASSSDSSGFSEAFF. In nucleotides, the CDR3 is TGTGCCAGCAGCTCGGACAGTTCGGGGTTCAGTGAAGCTTTCTTT.

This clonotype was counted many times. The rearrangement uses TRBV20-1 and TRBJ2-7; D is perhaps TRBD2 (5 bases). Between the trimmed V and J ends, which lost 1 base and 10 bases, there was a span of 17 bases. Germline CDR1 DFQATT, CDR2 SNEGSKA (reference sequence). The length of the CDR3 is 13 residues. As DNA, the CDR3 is TGCAGTGCTAGAGCCGATGCAGCGACTAAACAGTACTTC. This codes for CSARADAATKQYF.

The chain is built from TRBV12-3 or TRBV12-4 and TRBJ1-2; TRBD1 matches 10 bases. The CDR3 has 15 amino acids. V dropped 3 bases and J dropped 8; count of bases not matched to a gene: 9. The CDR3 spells CASSFSGTGEGGYTF. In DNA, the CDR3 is TGTGCCAGCAGTTTCTCGGGGACAGGGGAAGGCGGCTACACCTTC.

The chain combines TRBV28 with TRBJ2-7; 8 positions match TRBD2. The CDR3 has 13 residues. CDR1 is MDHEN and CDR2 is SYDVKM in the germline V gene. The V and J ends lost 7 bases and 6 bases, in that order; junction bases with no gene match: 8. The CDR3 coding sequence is TGTGCCAGCACCGTCGGGGGGGCGGTCGAGCAGTACTTC. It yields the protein CASTVGGAVEQYF.